This section outlines one T cell receptor (beta chain) sequence together with its context. The CDR3 has 14 residues. Trimming removed 8 bases at V and 4 bases at J, with 16 bases between. Germline CDR1 MNHEY, CDR2 SVGEGT. This entry comes from a study of blood T cell repertoires in COVID-19. Study context: The samples span acute and convalescent COVID-19 from the United States, Italy and Spain. In each case, the material was cDNA or gDNA derived from T cells, B-cell-depleted T cells, or PBMCs.

In the source study's methods: Scientists estimated how many nucleated cells there were by amplifying reference gene primers. TCRdb keeps only in-frame clones here, not all; method: immunoSEQ multiplex PCR. The DNA gave D and trimming, while V, J and clone size come from that table. The sample has approximately 74,000 clones, over 70% seen once. Sequences were obtained from peripheral blood. The V and J genes are TRBV6-2 or TRBV6-3 and TRBJ2-3; a weak D match, TRBD1 (6 bases). The clonotype originates from an older man with active or convalescent COVID-19. CDR3 residues: CASGRRGGADTQYF. The DNA of the CDR3 is TGTGCCAGCGGCCGCAGGGGTGGCGCAGATACGCAGTATTTT.